This TCR beta chain is drawn from a study of T-cell reconstitution after alpha-beta-depleted transplantation in children. This clonotype turned up a few times. A library of TCRbeta sequences, prepared with unique molecular identifiers, was generated. A single record per CDR3 protein comes from TCRdb applying MiXCR to the PCR reads. The sample has some 390,000 distinct CDR3 sequences, roughly 20% seen once. V trimming: 3 bases; J trimming: 9 bases; junction bases outside the gene matches: 17. The CDR3 spans 18 residues. CDR1 is KGHDR and CDR2 is SFDVKD in the germline V gene. The input for sequencing was PBMCs from the stem cell graft donor, taken from the stem cell graft. This TCR derives from a human donor who donated a stem cell graft to a child with acute myeloid leukemia. This chain uses TRBV24-1 with TRBJ2-1; 9 nucleotides agree with TRBD2. CDR3 sequence: CATSDPRVAGGPSGEQFF. As DNA, the CDR3 is TGTGCCACCAGTGATCCGCGTGTGGCGGGAGGGCCGTCCGGTGAGCAGTTCTTC.